The present entry profiles one TCR beta chain with its context. V was trimmed by 7 bases and J by 0 bases, leaving 12 bases between them. The CDR3 covers 14 residues. The data were obtained in a study of CD8 T cells in Susac syndrome. After extraction with the RNeasy kit, 0.5 to 1 ug of the RNA was reverse transcribed using random hexamers. A single record per CDR3 protein comes from TCRdb applying MiXCR to the immunoSEQ multiplex PCR reads. This sample has 150,000 or so distinct CDR3 sequences, with 85% to 95% found just once. Negative isolation yielded the CD8+ and CD4+ T cells, while FACS enriched the TEMRA cells.

Sequenced sample: CD4+ T cells from PBMCs. The chain recombines TRBV12-3 or TRBV12-4 with TRBJ1-2, with D maybe TRBD1 (5 bases). This clonotype originated in a human donor in good health. CDR3 bases: TGTGCCAGCAACCGACGGGGGGCTAACTATGGCTACACCTTC. Translating gives CASNRRGANYGYTF.